This TCR beta chain was captured in a study of shared T cell receptors in the human thymus. The assay was immunoSEQ multiplex PCR, and TCRdb's table has in-frame clones only and misses some. Among hundreds of thousands of clones listed, around 87% were seen once. The CDR3 sequence is 14 residues long. Trimming pared 4 bases from V and 3 bases from J, leaving 10 bases between. The germline V gene encodes CDR1 LGHNA and CDR2 YNFKEQ. These records were also assigned to another study, of human thymus T cells.

The chain couples TRBV4-2 to TRBJ1-5; D unresolved. The TCR was taken from a boy under two years old with a congenital heart defect. Sequencing was carried out using thymocytes. CDR3 nucleotide sequence: TGTGCCAGCAGCCCGTACAGCTTCAATCAGCCCCAGCATTTT. It encodes CASSPYSFNQPQHF.